The 30 T cell receptor beta chains below all came from one sample that was sequenced in a study of blood T cell repertoires in COVID-19. The protocol was immunoSEQ multiplex PCR, while the TCRdb copy is restricted to in-frame clones and leaves out a portion. Here the sample spans a few hundred thousand clones, more than 75% being singletons. Sequencing input: PBMCs or T cells enriched from blood (not recorded which). The receptors originated from a man aged 40-50 years who had recovered from COVID-19.

This clone was recorded only once. Relative to the germline gene, one junction end is altered; a read error may explain this. The chain couples TRBV3-1 (or the pseudogene TRBV3-2) to TRBJ2-7, with 10 bases that match TRBD2. Germline V gives CDR1 LGHDT, CDR2 YNNKEL (reference sequence). CDR3 length: 17 amino acids. The CDR3 nucleotides read TGTGCCAGCAGTCAAGACGGTTTAAGCGGGGGGGCCATTGAGCAGTACTTC. It codes for CASSQDGLSGGAIEQYF.

This chain connects TRBV15 to TRBJ2-7; a weak D match, TRBD1 (5 bases). Germline V gene lookup returns CDR1 LNHNV and CDR2 YYDKDF (reference sequence). V shed 6 bases and J shed 3 bases, with 12 bases lying between them. CDR3 size: 13 residues. The CDR3 DNA sequence: TGTGCCACCAGGGGTAAGGGGCACTACGAGCAGTACTTC. Protein product: CATRGKGHYEQYF.

The chain links TRBV9 to TRBJ2-7, with D uncertain. Per germline, CDR1 SGDLS and CDR2 YYNGEE. V was trimmed by 3 bases and J by 4 bases, leaving 8 bases between them. The CDR3 covers 12 residues. CDR3 nucleotides: TGTGCCAGCAGCGCTACGCGGTACGAGCAGTACTTC. It yields the protein CASSATRYEQYF.

This sequence joins TRBV29-1 and TRBJ2-3; D possibly corresponds to TRBD2 (5 bases). The germline gives CDR1 SQVTM, CDR2 ANQGSEA. The CDR3 length is 14 residues. V lost 1 base and J lost 0, with 8 bases in between. CDR3 DNA sequence: TGCAGCGTTGAAGTGGTAGCGAGCACAGATACGCAGTATTTT. Translating it yields CSVEVVASTDTQYF.

The chain employs TRBV19 and TRBJ2-1, with D possibly TRBD1 on 6 matching bases. This CDR3 has 13 amino acids. The V end was cut by 7 bases, the J end by 15 bases, with 22 bases between. Germline V CDR1 and CDR2: LNHDA, SQIVND (reference sequence). CDR3 nucleotides: TGTGCCAGTAAGGGGACAACTACAAACCTTCCGTTCTTC. It translates to CASKGTTTNLPFF.

This chain connects TRBV5-6 to TRBJ2-3, with D perhaps matching TRBD2 (7 bases). The CDR3 sequence is 16 residues long. Trimming stripped 2 bases from V and 4 bases from J, with 17 bases between. Germline CDR1 and CDR2: SGHDT and YYEEEE. Written as DNA, the CDR3 is TGTGCCAGCAGCTTTGATGGGGGGGCCAGCGCAGATACGCAGTATTTT. Its translation is CASSFDGGASADTQYF.

The chain couples TRBV6-5 to TRBJ2-7, with a possible D match to TRBD2 (5 bases). Germline lookup yields CDR1 MNHEY and CDR2 SVGAGI. The CDR3 spans 11 residues. Trimming stripped 5 bases from V and 9 bases from J, with 11 bases between. This chain's CDR3 is CASSPWGAQYF. The DNA of the CDR3 is TGTGCCAGCAGTCCCTGGGGAGCGCAGTACTTC.

The V gene is TRBV10-3, the J gene TRBJ2-1, with a tentative D call TRBD2 (6 bases). The CDR3 is made up of 15 amino acids. Germline V gives CDR1 ENHRY, CDR2 SYGVKD. The V end was cut by 0 bases, the J end by 5 bases, with 11 bases between. CDR3 protein: CAISESRESHNEQFF. In DNA form, the CDR3 reads TGTGCCATCAGTGAGTCCCGGGAGTCCCACAATGAGCAGTTCTTC.

The chain combines TRBV12-5 with TRBJ2-3; D is perhaps TRBD1 (6 bases). The V end lost 7 bases, the J end lost 2 bases, and 16 bases lay between the germline ends. The CDR3 has 15 amino acids. CDR1 LGHNT and CDR2 FRNRAP come from the germline V gene. The CDR3 nucleotides read TGTGCTAGTGTTTACGACAGGTCTCACACAGATACGCAGTATTTT. It yields the protein CASVYDRSHTDTQYF.

The V call is TRBV25-1, the J call TRBJ1-1; D possibly corresponds to TRBD1 (6 bases). Deletions cut 3 bases from V and 7 bases from J, with 15 bases between. Germline CDR1 reads MGHDK; CDR2 reads SYGVNS. The CDR3 is 14 amino acids. The CDR3: CASSDTPGVDEAFF. In DNA form, the CDR3 reads TGTGCCAGCAGTGATACTCCAGGGGTGGATGAAGCTTTCTTT.

The chain uses TRBV19 and TRBJ1-5, with D perhaps matching TRBD1 (5 bases). This CDR3 is 14 amino acids long. Germline V gene lookup returns CDR1 LNHDA and CDR2 SQIVND (reference sequence). The ends were cut back, 6 bases at V and 5 bases at J, with 14 bases in the middle. CDR3 sequence (DNA): TGTGCCAGTAGCCGGGCCCAAGGGGATCAGCCCCAGCATTTT. Protein product: CASSRAQGDQPQHF.

The V and J genes are TRBV3-1 (or the pseudogene TRBV3-2) and TRBJ2-1, with 7 bases identical to TRBD2. V shed 0 bases and J 4 bases; nucleotides not matched to a gene: 0. Per germline, CDR1 LGHDT and CDR2 YNNKEL (reference sequence). This CDR3 region has 14 residues. CDR3 nucleotides: TGTGCCAGCAGCCAAGAAGCGGGGTACAATGAGCAGTTCTTC. Protein: CASSQEAGYNEQFF.

The V and J genes are TRBV6-2 or TRBV6-3 and TRBJ2-7; tentative D call: TRBD2 (6 bases). V was pared by 5 bases and J by 7 bases, with 12 bases between. The V gene's germline CDR1 is MNHEY and CDR2 SVGEGT. CDR3 length: 12 amino acids. The CDR3 region has the DNA TGTGCCAGCAGTCACTGGGGGAGGGAGCAGTACTTC. Its protein product is CASSHWGREQYF.

The gene calls are TRBV5-1 and TRBJ2-2; 9 bases are shared with TRBD1. This CDR3 region has 17 residues. CDR1 and CDR2 (germline): SGHRS, YFSETQ. The ends lost 0 bases at V and 1 base at J; junction bases unmatched: 4. CDR3 sequence: CASSLVRDRVNTGELFF. In nucleotides, the CDR3 is TGCGCCAGCAGCTTGGTCCGGGACAGGGTGAACACCGGGGAGCTGTTTTTT.

The CDR3 DNA follows: TGCAGCGCCGCCAGTCTGGACGAGCAGTACTTC. Translated: CSAASLDEQYF. The gene calls are TRBV29-1 and TRBJ2-7; D not resolved. This CDR3 is 11 amino acids long. The germline CDR1 and CDR2 sequences are SQVTM and ANQGSEA. V was pared by 7 bases and J by 5 bases, with 12 bases between.

The chain employs TRBV30 and TRBJ1-5; TRBD1 is a possible D gene (6 bases). The germline gives CDR1 GTSNPN, CDR2 SVGIG (reference sequence). V lost 2 bases and J 6 bases, leaving 17 bases between the germline ends. This CDR3 comprises 15 residues. The CDR3 bases are TGTGCCTGGAGTACTGGGGGCGGGGGGGGTCAGCCCCAGCATTTT. This codes for CAWSTGGGGGQPQHF.

The DNA of the CDR3 is TGTGCCAGCAGCTTAGGTCTGACACCTTATAGCAATCAGCCCCAGCATTTT. This translates into CASSLGLTPYSNQPQHF. The gene calls are TRBV7-2 and TRBJ1-5, with D uncertain. CDR1 is SGHTA and CDR2 is FQGNSA in the germline V gene. V lost 1 base and J lost 0, with 13 bases in between. The length of the CDR3 is 17 residues.

The chain uses TRBV21-1 and TRBJ2-4; TRBD2 is the table's D call, not checked against the DNA. TRBV21-1 is a documented pseudogene. This CDR3 region has 21 residues. Here the CDR3 reads CASSKGSEATPRGLAKNIQYF. The CDR3 coding sequence is TGTGCCAGCAGCAAAGGATCGGAGGCGACCCCGCGGGGTTTAGCCAAAAACATTCAGTACTTC.

The chain is built from TRBV4-1 and TRBJ2-1; TRBD2 matches at 8 bases. Trimming took 1 base from V and 4 from J; bases not matched to a gene: 6. The germline CDR1 and CDR2 sequences are MGHRA and YSYEKL. The length of the CDR3 is 16 residues. DNA for the CDR3: TGCGCCAGCAGCCAAGTGGTCGAGCGGGAGTACAATGAGCAGTTCTTC. Its protein product is CASSQVVEREYNEQFF.

The chain couples TRBV5-1 to TRBJ2-1; TRBD2 aligns across 8 bases. Germline trimming cut 0 bases from V and 6 bases from J; bases unmatched to any gene: 14. This CDR3 region has 18 residues. Germline CDR1 is SGHRS and CDR2 is YFSETQ. As DNA, the CDR3 is TGCGCCAGCAGCTTGGGAGGGTTCAGCGGGGGATTAGGCAATGAGCAGTTCTTC. The encoded protein is CASSLGGFSGGLGNEQFF. The complete variable domain, with remaining parts taken from reference TRBV5-1 and TRBJ2-1, reads KAGVTQTPRYLIKTRGQQVTLSCSPISGHRSVSWYQQTPGQGLQFLFEYFSETQRNKGNFPGRFSGRQFSNSRSEMNVSTLELGDSALYLCASSLGGFSGGLGNEQFFGPGTRLTVL.

J is TRBJ2-1 and V is TRBV5-4; 7 nucleotides line up with TRBD2. In germline, CDR1 is SGHNT, CDR2 YYREEE (reference sequence). The CDR3 contains 17 residues. The J segment lost 0 bases and the V segment lost 7 bases, leaving 13 bases of the junction unmatched. The CDR3 loop is CASRQGLAVSSYNEQFF. CDR3 DNA: TGTGCCAGCCGCCAGGGCCTAGCGGTTAGCTCCTACAATGAGCAGTTCTTC. The full variable domain, completed using reference TRBV5-4 and TRBJ2-1, is ETGVTQSPTHLIKTRGQQVTLRCSSQSGHNTVSWYQQALGQGPQFIFQYYREEENGRGNFPPRFSGLQFPNYSSELNVNALELDDSALYLCASRQGLAVSSYNEQFFGPGTRLTVL.

This clone was detected only a few times. This rearrangement joins TRBV30 to TRBJ1-2, with a possible D match to TRBD1 (5 bases). CDR1 and CDR2 from the germline V gene are GTSNPN and SVGIG (reference sequence). The CDR3 sequence is 13 residues long. V dropped 2 bases and J dropped 2 bases, with 9 bases sitting between them. CDR3 nucleotide sequence: TGTGCCTGGAGTTGGGGCGGAAACTATGGCTACACCTTC. Protein sequence: CAWSWGGNYGYTF.

The chain couples TRBV30 to TRBJ1-4, with 10 bases fitting TRBD1. V shed 0 bases and J 8 bases; nucleotides not matched to a gene: 6. The germline V gene encodes CDR1 GTSNPN and CDR2 SVGIG (reference sequence). The CDR3 consists of 15 residues. CDR3 coding DNA: TGTGCCTGGAGTGTATTCGGGACAGGGGAAGAAAAACTGTTTTTT. Amino acid sequence: CAWSVFGTGEEKLFF. The full variable domain, in which reference TRBV30 and TRBJ1-4 provide the parts outside the CDR3, is SQTIHQWPATLVQPVGSPLSLECTVEGTSNPNLYWYRQAAGRGLQLLFYSVGIGQISSEVPQNLSASRPQDRQFILSSKKLLLSDSGFYLCAWSVFGTGEEKLFFGSGTQLSVL.

The V and J genes are TRBV2 and TRBJ1-2; a possible D gene is TRBD1 (5 bases). The V end was cut by 8 bases, the J end by 6 bases, with 16 bases between. Germline CDR1 reads SNHLY; CDR2 reads FYNNEI. The CDR3 length is 13 residues. CDR3 sequence: CASHLTAPDGYTF. The DNA for the CDR3 is TGTGCCAGCCACCTGACAGCCCCGGATGGCTACACCTTC.

The chain carries TRBV15 and TRBJ2-5; 11 nucleotides line up with TRBD1. Germline V CDR1 and CDR2: LNHNV, YYDKDF (reference sequence). This CDR3 has 18 residues. The J segment lost 4 bases and the V segment lost 4 bases, leaving 14 bases of the junction unmatched. The CDR3 is CATSTADRGLPLGETQYF. For the CDR3, the DNA is TGTGCCACCAGCACCGCGGACAGGGGGCTCCCCCTGGGAGAGACCCAGTACTTC.

This clone was recorded a few times. The chain carries TRBV3-1 (or the pseudogene TRBV3-2) and TRBJ1-1, with unresolved D. The CDR3 is 14 amino acids. The germline gives CDR1 LGHDT, CDR2 YNNKEL (reference sequence). The V and J ends lost 1 base and 5 bases respectively, with 11 bases between them. The DNA for the CDR3 is TGTGCCAGCAGCCAAGCCTCGGGGAGGACTGAAGCTTTCTTT. It codes for CASSQASGRTEAFF.

The chain has TRBV11-1 and TRBJ2-2; 8 bases map to TRBD2. CDR1 and CDR2 from the germline V gene are SGHAT and FQDESV (reference sequence). The trim removed 6 bases at V and 7 bases at J, leaving 7 bases unmatched. The CDR3 totals 14 residues. The CDR3 region has the DNA TGTGCCAGCAGAGTTAGCGGGACGGACGGGGAGCTGTTTTTT. Its translation: CASRVSGTDGELFF.

The CDR3 DNA is TGTGCCAGAACAGCTGACACAGGGGGCACTAATGAAAAACTGTTTTTT. It specifies CARTADTGGTNEKLFF. This chain connects TRBV7-3 to TRBJ1-4, with 9 bases matching TRBD1. This CDR3 comprises 16 residues. Germline CDR1 and CDR2: SGHTA and FQGTGA. After removal of 9 bases from V and 2 bases from J, the junction contained 10 bases not matched to a gene.

CDR3: CAWRDRSDSPLHF. The CDR3 DNA sequence: TGTGCCTGGAGGGACAGGTCGGACTCACCCCTCCACTTT. The chain is built from TRBV30 and TRBJ1-6; 7 positions agree with TRBD1. CDR1 GTSNPN and CDR2 SVGIG come from the germline V gene (reference sequence). V shed 3 bases, J shed 10 bases, and the junction held 6 bases outside the gene matches. The CDR3 has 13 amino acids. Drawing the rest from reference TRBV30 and TRBJ1-6, the complete variable domain is SQTIHQWPATLVQPVGSPLSLECTVEGTSNPNLYWYRQAAGRGLQLLFYSVGIGQISSEVPQNLSASRPQDRQFILSSKKLLLSDSGFYLCAWRDRSDSPLHFGNGTRLTVT.

This clone occurred once. The chain carries TRBV10-3 and TRBJ1-3; TRBD1 is a possible D gene (6 bases). The CDR3 is 18 residues long. V lost 6 bases to trimming and J lost 1 base, with 22 bases between them. The germline gives CDR1 ENHRY, CDR2 SYGVKD. The CDR3 nucleotides read TGTGCCATCAGCCTAGGGTACGGGGGGCGATGGTCTGGAAACACCATATATTTT. Protein sequence: CAISLGYGGRWSGNTIYF.